A few counts support the clone carrying this T cell receptor (beta chain). PCR involved 60 Vbeta and 13 Jbeta primers. Assay: immunoSEQ multiplex PCR; the TCRdb copy retains only in-frame clones and omits some. Of about 140,000 clones in the sample, just under 85% were seen once. Trimming took off 7 bases at V and 0 bases at J, with 10 bases between the two ends. The CDR3 contains 14 residues. Germline values: CDR1 MNHEY, CDR2 SVGAGI. These data originate in a study of cytomegalovirus exposure and HLA in healthy donors. The sequencing sample was made of PBMCs. The sequence came from a man aged 30-40 years in good health and CMV-seropositive. The rearrangement links TRBV6-5 to TRBJ1-5; TRBD1 is a possible D gene (5 bases). CDR3 DNA: TGTGCCAGCACCCAGGGTTATAGCAATCAGCCCCAGCATTTT. This translates into CASTQGYSNQPQHF.